Listed below are T cell receptor beta chains from one sample, sequenced in a study of HIV-infected patients and healthy controls. MiXCR was run by TCRdb on the 5' RACE reads, yielding one entry per CDR3 protein. This sample has approximately 15,000 distinct CDR3 sequences; more than 10% occur once, and the top ten carry approximately 40%. The sample here was blood, taken during antiretroviral therapy. The receptors were sampled from an adult with HIV infection. The donor label of this sample is uncertain. Both conserved end residues are part of each CDR3. Fields, in order: V gene, D gene, clone size, J gene, CDR3 protein, CDR3 DNA. The D gene is left open where the match is weak. The listing skips clone size in some rows; elsewhere it reads once, few, many or a size class.

V gene: TRBV20-1; D gene: NA; clone size: many; J gene: TRBJ2-7; CDR3 protein: CSARGLETLDEQYF; CDR3 DNA: TGCAGTGCTAGAGGGCTAGAGACTTTGGACGAGCAGTACTTC
V gene: TRBV6-1; D gene: NA; clone size: many; J gene: TRBJ1-2; CDR3 protein: CASSVSLEVQGDGYTF; CDR3 DNA: TGTGCCAGCAGTGTTTCCCTGGAGGTGCAGGGCGATGGCTACACCTTC
V gene: TRBV6-5; D gene: TRBD1; clone size: NA; J gene: TRBJ1-2; CDR3 protein: CASSYGGQGYSYTF; CDR3 DNA: TGTGCCAGCAGTTACGGGGGACAGGGTTATAGCTACACCTTC
V gene: TRBV12-3/TRBV12-4; D gene: TRBD1; clone size: many; J gene: TRBJ1-2; CDR3 protein: CASTPGQGDLYGYTF; CDR3 DNA: TGTGCCAGCACCCCGGGACAGGGCGATCTCTATGGCTACACCTTC
V gene: TRBV7-9; D gene: NA; clone size: NA; J gene: TRBJ2-6; CDR3 protein: CASSLEGGGANVLTF; CDR3 DNA: TGTGCCAGCAGCTTAGAAGGCGGGGGGGCCAACGTCCTGACTTTC
V gene: TRBV30; D gene: TRBD2; clone size: NA; J gene: TRBJ2-1; CDR3 protein: CARTGLAVYNEQFF; CDR3 DNA: TGTGCCCGGACGGGACTAGCGGTTTACAATGAGCAGTTCTTC
V gene: TRBV5-1; D gene: NA; clone size: NA; J gene: TRBJ1-2; CDR3 protein: CASSRDGQYGYTF; CDR3 DNA: TGCGCCAGCAGCCGCGACGGACAGTATGGCTACACCTTC
V gene: TRBV7-8; D gene: NA; clone size: many; J gene: TRBJ2-7; CDR3 protein: CASSLTVIYEQYF; CDR3 DNA: TGTGCCAGCAGCTTAACTGTAATCTACGAGCAGTACTTC
V gene: TRBV7-9; D gene: NA; clone size: many; J gene: TRBJ2-7; CDR3 protein: CASSAGTNTYEQYF; CDR3 DNA: TGTGCCAGCAGCGCCGGAACAAATACCTACGAGCAGTACTTC
V gene: TRBV7-2; D gene: NA; clone size: many; J gene: TRBJ2-1; CDR3 protein: CASSLEGAGLNEQFF; CDR3 DNA: TGTGCCAGCAGCTTAGAAGGGGCCGGATTGAATGAGCAGTTCTTC
V gene: TRBV3-1; D gene: NA; clone size: few; J gene: TRBJ2-7; CDR3 protein: CASSQVSDEQYF; CDR3 DNA: TGTGCCAGCAGCCAAGTTAGCGACGAGCAGTACTTC
V gene: TRBV5-4; D gene: NA; clone size: NA; J gene: TRBJ1-4; CDR3 protein: CASSFRANSEEKLFF; CDR3 DNA: TGTGCCAGCAGCTTCCGGGCCAACAGTGAGGAAAAACTGTTTTTT
V gene: TRBV3-1; D gene: TRBD1; clone size: many; J gene: TRBJ2-5; CDR3 protein: CASSPYLRTGGLETQYF; CDR3 DNA: TGTGCCAGCAGCCCCTATTTGAGGACAGGGGGCTTGGAGACCCAGTACTTC
V gene: TRBV7-9; D gene: TRBD1; clone size: NA; J gene: TRBJ2-3; CDR3 protein: CASSFSAVSDRVMDTQYF; CDR3 DNA: TGTGCCAGCAGCTTTTCTGCGGTATCGGACAGGGTCATGGATACGCAGTATTTT
V gene: TRBV3-1; D gene: TRBD2; clone size: NA; J gene: TRBJ2-3; CDR3 protein: CASSQEGLAGGPTDTQYF; CDR3 DNA: TGTGCCAGCAGCCAAGAAGGATTAGCGGGGGGGCCCACAGATACGCAGTATTTT
V gene: TRBV29-1; D gene: NA; clone size: many; J gene: TRBJ2-3; CDR3 protein: CSVGGGSTDTQYF; CDR3 DNA: TGCAGCGTTGGAGGAGGGAGCACAGATACGCAGTATTTT
V gene: TRBV6-2/TRBV6-3; D gene: NA; clone size: NA; J gene: TRBJ2-1; CDR3 protein: CASSFSSTGATTHEQFF; CDR3 DNA: TGTGCCAGCAGTTTCTCATCTACCGGGGCTACCACCCATGAGCAGTTCTTC
V gene: TRBV29-1; D gene: NA; clone size: NA; J gene: TRBJ2-2; CDR3 protein: CSGTANTGELFF; CDR3 DNA: TGCAGCGGGACCGCGAACACCGGGGAGCTGTTTTTT
V gene: TRBV28; D gene: NA; clone size: large; J gene: TRBJ2-3; CDR3 protein: CASSALGRLSTDTQYF; CDR3 DNA: TGTGCCAGCAGTGCTTTGGGCCGACTTAGCACAGATACGCAGTATTTT
V gene: TRBV15; D gene: TRBD1; clone size: medium-sized; J gene: TRBJ2-1; CDR3 protein: CATSRSRTGAYNEQFF; CDR3 DNA: TGTGCCACCAGCAGATCCAGGACAGGGGCCTACAATGAGCAGTTCTTC
V gene: TRBV29-1; D gene: TRBD1; clone size: many; J gene: TRBJ1-1; CDR3 protein: CSVRGTGQGTEAFF; CDR3 DNA: TGCAGCGTCCGAGGGACGGGACAGGGAACTGAAGCTTTCTTT
V gene: TRBV5-4; D gene: NA; clone size: NA; J gene: TRBJ2-1; CDR3 protein: CASSHPGTNTYNEQFF; CDR3 DNA: TGTGCCAGCAGCCATCCCGGGACAAATACTTACAATGAGCAGTTCTTC
V gene: TRBV6-1; D gene: TRBD1; clone size: many; J gene: TRBJ1-1; CDR3 protein: CASSEAARTGETEAFF; CDR3 DNA: TGTGCCAGCAGTGAAGCCGCCAGGACAGGTGAGACTGAAGCTTTCTTT
V gene: TRBV12-3/TRBV12-4; D gene: NA; clone size: many; J gene: TRBJ1-2; CDR3 protein: CASSLRTGNYGYTF; CDR3 DNA: TGTGCCAGCAGTTTAAGAACAGGGAACTATGGCTACACCTTC
V gene: TRBV28; D gene: NA; clone size: once; J gene: TRBJ1-2; CDR3 protein: CASRDPERSGYTF; CDR3 DNA: TGTGCCAGCAGGGACCCAGAGCGGTCTGGCTACACCTTC
V gene: TRBV7-2; D gene: NA; clone size: many; J gene: TRBJ2-5; CDR3 protein: CASSPWPDAGVTQYF; CDR3 DNA: TGTGCCAGCAGCCCCTGGCCGGACGCAGGTGTGACCCAGTACTTC
V gene: TRBV28; D gene: TRBD2; clone size: many; J gene: TRBJ2-3; CDR3 protein: CASSLLAGGSDTQYF; CDR3 DNA: TGTGCCAGCAGTTTACTAGCGGGAGGTTCCGATACGCAGTATTTT
V gene: TRBV19; D gene: TRBD1; clone size: NA; J gene: TRBJ1-5; CDR3 protein: CASSTRDRGGQPQHF; CDR3 DNA: TGTGCCAGTAGTACCCGGGACAGGGGTGGACAGCCCCAGCATTTT
V gene: TRBV5-1; D gene: NA; clone size: many; J gene: TRBJ1-6; CDR3 protein: CASSPGGYNSPLHF; CDR3 DNA: TGCGCCAGCAGCCCGGGGGGGTACAATTCACCCCTCCACTTT
V gene: TRBV20-1; D gene: NA; clone size: many; J gene: TRBJ2-5; CDR3 protein: CSARDLSALETQYF; CDR3 DNA: TGCAGTGCTAGAGATCTCTCAGCTCTAGAGACCCAGTACTTC
V gene: TRBV18; D gene: NA; clone size: many; J gene: TRBJ2-5; CDR3 protein: CASREKETQYF; CDR3 DNA: TGTGCCAGCCGGGAGAAAGAGACCCAGTACTTC
V gene: TRBV18; D gene: NA; clone size: NA; J gene: TRBJ1-1; CDR3 protein: CASSPPRRLDGTEAFF; CDR3 DNA: TGTGCCAGCTCACCACCGAGGCGTCTCGATGGGACTGAAGCTTTCTTT
V gene: TRBV29-1; D gene: TRBD2; clone size: many; J gene: TRBJ2-7; CDR3 protein: CSVEVGTSGGGGQYF; CDR3 DNA: TGCAGCGTTGAAGTAGGGACTAGCGGGGGAGGTGGGCAGTACTTC
V gene: TRBV11-2; D gene: NA; clone size: few; J gene: TRBJ1-4; CDR3 protein: CASSLDWTTTNEKLFF; CDR3 DNA: TGTGCCAGCAGCTTAGACTGGACAACAACTAATGAAAAACTGTTTTTT
V gene: TRBV9; D gene: TRBD2; clone size: few; J gene: TRBJ2-7; CDR3 protein: CASSPKGGRAYEQYF; CDR3 DNA: TGTGCCAGCAGCCCAAAGGGCGGGAGGGCCTACGAGCAGTACTTC
V gene: TRBV3-1; D gene: NA; clone size: many; J gene: TRBJ2-3; CDR3 protein: CASSQGGPDTQYF; CDR3 DNA: TGTGCCAGCAGCCAAGGAGGACCAGATACGCAGTATTTT
V gene: TRBV29-1; D gene: NA; clone size: many; J gene: TRBJ2-5; CDR3 protein: CSVPLVDQETQYF; CDR3 DNA: TGCAGCGTTCCTCTCGTGGACCAAGAGACCCAGTACTTC